The entry below describes one T cell receptor beta chain. Its antigen remains unknown. The data were obtained in a study of PD-1 blockade in classical Hodgkin lymphoma. TCRdb keeps only in-frame clones here, not all; method: immunoSEQ multiplex PCR. The top ten hold around 5% of the sample, which has fewer than 75,000 clones, more than 70% seen once. Each of the patients experienced relapse following autologous stem cell transplantation, and their brentuximab vedotin exposure differed. Trimming left V 5 bases short and J 0 bases short, with 14 bases between. The CDR3 runs 15 residues. Germline CDR1 is SGHDN and CDR2 is FVKESK. Regarding the study as a whole: CD4+ TCR diversity, unlike CD8+, rose significantly by C4D1. Complete responders started with a diversity level that resembled newly diagnosed patients at baseline. Exclusion covered patients beginning nivolumab under 1 year post-ASCT.

The rearrangement joins TRBV14 to TRBJ2-7; the D gene could be TRBD1 or TRBD2 (5 bases each). The clonotype was recovered from a human donor with classical Hodgkin lymphoma. The sequencing used peripheral blood mononuclear cells (PBMCs), collected before the second cycle of nivolumab. This CDR3 reads CASSFGATSSYEQYF. The CDR3 coding sequence is TGTGCCAGCAGCTTCGGGGCCACGAGCTCCTACGAGCAGTACTTC.